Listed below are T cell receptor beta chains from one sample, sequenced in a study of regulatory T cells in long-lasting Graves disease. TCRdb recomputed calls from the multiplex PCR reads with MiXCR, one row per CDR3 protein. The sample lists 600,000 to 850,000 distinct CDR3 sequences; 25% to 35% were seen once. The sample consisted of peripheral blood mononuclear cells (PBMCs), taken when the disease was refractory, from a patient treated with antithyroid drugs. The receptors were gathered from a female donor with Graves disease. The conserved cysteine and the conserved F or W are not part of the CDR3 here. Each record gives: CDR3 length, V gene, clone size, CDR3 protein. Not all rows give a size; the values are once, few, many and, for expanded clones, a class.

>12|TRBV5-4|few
ASSFDRGSDGYT
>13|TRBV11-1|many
ASSPIVTDAYEQY
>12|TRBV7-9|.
ASSPGTSGGGYT
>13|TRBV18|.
ASSPPASGVTEAF
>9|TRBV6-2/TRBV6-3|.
ASSYDETQY
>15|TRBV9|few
ASSVGARANYNSPLH
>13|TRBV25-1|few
ASSESGGKTGELF
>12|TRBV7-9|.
ASSLDGAAVEQY
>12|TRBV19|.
AGSITGMNTEAF
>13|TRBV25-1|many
ASSEGRASHYGYT
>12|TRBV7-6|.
ASSLAQGASSYT
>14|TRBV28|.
ASSLSSAGGGETQY
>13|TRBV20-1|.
SARDLGGPPYEQY
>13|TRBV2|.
ASRELAASYNEQF
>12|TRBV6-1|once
ASTNTGGTYEQY
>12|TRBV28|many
ASSSQGLRGTQY
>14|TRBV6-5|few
ASSYQRTGPGNTIY
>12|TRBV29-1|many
SARTGRDNTEAF
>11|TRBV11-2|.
ASSLWRDQPQH
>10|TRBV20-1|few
SASSPTDTQY
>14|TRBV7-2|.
ASSSLTSGRPDTQY
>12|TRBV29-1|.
SVEDYGSPYEQY
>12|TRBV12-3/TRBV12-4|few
ASSLKTGNQPQH
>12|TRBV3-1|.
ASSARDYAYEQY
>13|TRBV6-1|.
ASRWTGGIYYGYT
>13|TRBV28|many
ASSFPPPVNTEAF
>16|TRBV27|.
ASSLLQLAGGPAGELF
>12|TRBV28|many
ASSPPREGTEAF
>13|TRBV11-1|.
ASAGIASGIYEQY
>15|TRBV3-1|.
ASSQDPPGSVTGELF